This T cell receptor beta chain was sequenced during a study of beta chain features in type 1 diabetes. Broader study findings: Shorter templates might be favored by PCR, equally in patients and controls.

What was sequenced were expressed TCRB transcripts, since all of the isolated RNA had been reverse transcribed. Repertoires were generated with immunoSEQ multiplex PCR, while TCRdb's copy carries only in-frame clones and drops some. The sample holds around 240,000 clones, about 9.3% seen once. The ends were cut back, 0 bases at V and 0 bases at J, with 9 bases in the middle. The CDR3 has 15 residues. Per germline, CDR1 SGHKS and CDR2 YYEKEE (reference sequence). This clone was observed a handful of times. The antigen remains unidentified. The sample was naive CD4+ T cells from blood. The V gene is TRBV5-5, the J gene TRBJ1-2, with D tentatively TRBD1 (6 bases). This clonotype was sampled from a woman aged 18-29 years in good health. The CDR3 loop is CASSLVTGPNYGYTF. The CDR3 nucleotides are TGTGCCAGCAGCTTGGTAACAGGGCCTAACTATGGCTACACCTTC.